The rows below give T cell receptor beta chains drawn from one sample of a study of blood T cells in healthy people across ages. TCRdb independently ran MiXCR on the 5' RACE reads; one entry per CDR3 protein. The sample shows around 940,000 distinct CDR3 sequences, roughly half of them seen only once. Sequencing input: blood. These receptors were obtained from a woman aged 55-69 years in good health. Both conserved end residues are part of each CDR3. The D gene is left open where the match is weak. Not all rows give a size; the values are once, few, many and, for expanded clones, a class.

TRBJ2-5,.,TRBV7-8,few,CASSLWTDPLGETQYF,TGTGCCAGCAGCCTCTGGACAGACCCGCTCGGGGAGACCCAGTACTTC
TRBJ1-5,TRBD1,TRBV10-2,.,CASLPDRGGNQPQHF,TGCGCCAGCTTGCCGGACAGGGGCGGCAATCAGCCCCAGCATTTT
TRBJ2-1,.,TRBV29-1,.,CSADGMYNEQFF,TGCAGCGCCGACGGGATGTACAATGAGCAGTTCTTC
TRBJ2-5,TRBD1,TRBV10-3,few,CAISPGGQGASETQYF,TGTGCCATCAGTCCAGGGGGACAGGGGGCATCAGAGACCCAGTACTTC
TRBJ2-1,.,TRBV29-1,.,CSVNDNEQFF,TGCAGCGTTAACGACAATGAGCAGTTCTTC
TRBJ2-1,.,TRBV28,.,CASRGTTYNEQFF,TGTGCCAGCAGGGGAACCACCTACAATGAGCAGTTCTTC
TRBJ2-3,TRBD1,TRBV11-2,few,CASSPDRGWDTQYF,TGTGCCAGCAGCCCTGACAGGGGTTGGGATACGCAGTATTTT
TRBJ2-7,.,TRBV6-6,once,CASSYAGQDYEQYF,TGTGCCAGCAGTTACGCGGGCCAGGACTACGAGCAGTACTTC
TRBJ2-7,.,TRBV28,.,CASSAAGRGSYEQYF,TGTGCCAGCAGTGCGGCGGGGCGGGGATCCTACGAGCAGTACTTC
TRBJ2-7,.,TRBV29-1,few,CSVELSYEQYF,TGCAGCGTTGAGTTGAGCTACGAGCAGTACTTC
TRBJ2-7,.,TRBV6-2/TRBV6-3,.,CASRLGWKADYEQYF,TGTGCCAGCAGGTTGGGTTGGAAAGCGGACTACGAGCAGTACTTC
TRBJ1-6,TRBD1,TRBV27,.,CASRGQEISPLHF,TGTGCCAGCAGAGGACAGGAGATTTCACCCCTCCACTTT
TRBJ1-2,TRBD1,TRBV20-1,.,CSATGGTTNYGYTF,TGCAGTGCGACAGGGGGCACGACTAACTATGGCTACACCTTC
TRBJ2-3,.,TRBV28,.,CASSPLGGTTDTQYF,TGTGCCAGCAGTCCGTTGGGCGGGACCACAGATACGCAGTATTTT
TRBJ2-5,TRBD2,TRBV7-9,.,CASSGGRSQETQYF,TGCGCCAGCAGCGGGGGACGGAGCCAAGAGACCCAGTACTTC
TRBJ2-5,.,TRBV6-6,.,CASSYGGVGQETQYF,TGTGCCAGCAGTTATGGCGGAGTAGGCCAAGAGACCCAGTACTTC
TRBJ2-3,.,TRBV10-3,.,CAISGRGVQGKDTQYF,TGTGCCATCAGTGGTCGCGGAGTCCAGGGTAAAGATACGCAGTATTTT
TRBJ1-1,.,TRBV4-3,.,CASSQVGRNTEAFF,TGCGCCAGCAGCCAAGTGGGGCGAAACACTGAAGCTTTCTTT
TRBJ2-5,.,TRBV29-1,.,CSVNQAQYF,TGCAGCGTCAATCAAGCCCAGTACTTC
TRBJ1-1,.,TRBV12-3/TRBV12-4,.,CASSFAEGSLAEAFF,TGTGCCAGCAGTTTTGCTGAGGGCAGCCTTGCTGAAGCTTTCTTT
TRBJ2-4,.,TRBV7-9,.,CASTKPGEGAKNIQYF,TGTGCCAGCACCAAACCCGGGGAAGGAGCCAAAAACATTCAGTACTTC
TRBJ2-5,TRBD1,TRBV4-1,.,CASSQVHGQGGQETQYF,TGCGCCAGCAGCCAAGTTCACGGACAGGGCGGTCAAGAGACCCAGTACTTC
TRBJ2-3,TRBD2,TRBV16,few,CASSRTAGRDTQYF,TGTGCCAGCAGCCGCACAGCGGGACGTGATACGCAGTATTTT
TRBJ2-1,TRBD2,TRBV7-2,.,CASSVLLAGGANEQFF,TGTGCCAGCAGCGTTTTGTTAGCGGGAGGTGCCAATGAGCAGTTCTTC
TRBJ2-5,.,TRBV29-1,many,CSVPEEGDVKETQYF,TGCAGCGTTCCCGAGGAGGGAGACGTTAAAGAGACCCAGTACTTC
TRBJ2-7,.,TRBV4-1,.,CASSPRPETSYEQYF,TGCGCCAGCAGTCCTCGACCAGAAACCTCCTACGAGCAGTACTTC
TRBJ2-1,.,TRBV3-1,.,CASSAPSRNNEQFF,TGTGCCAGCAGCGCCCCGTCCAGGAACAATGAGCAGTTCTTC
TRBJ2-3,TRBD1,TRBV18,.,CASAPGGGTDTQYF,TGTGCCAGCGCCCCAGGGGGCGGCACAGATACGCAGTATTTT
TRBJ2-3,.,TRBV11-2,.,CASSPTYDTQYF,TGTGCCAGCAGCCCCACTTACGATACGCAGTATTTT
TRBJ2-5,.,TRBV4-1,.,CASSQVGTSKETQYF,TGCGCCAGCAGCCAAGTAGGGACAAGTAAGGAGACCCAGTACTTC
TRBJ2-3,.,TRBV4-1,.,CASSQAGFLVDTQYF,TGCGCCAGCAGCCAAGCAGGTTTTCTGGTAGATACGCAGTATTTT
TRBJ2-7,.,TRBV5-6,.,CASSLGSQGYEQYF,TGTGCCAGCAGCTTGGGGTCCCAGGGCTACGAGCAGTACTTC
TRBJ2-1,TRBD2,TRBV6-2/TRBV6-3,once,CASRPIGRTGGLNNEQFF,TGTGCCAGCAGACCGATTGGGAGGACGGGAGGGCTTAACAATGAGCAGTTCTTC
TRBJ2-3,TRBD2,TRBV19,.,CASRRGRERMGTDTQYF,TGTGCCAGTAGGAGAGGGCGGGAGAGGATGGGCACAGATACGCAGTATTTT
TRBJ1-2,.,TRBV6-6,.,CASSPNSGEDGYTF,TGTGCCAGCAGTCCGAATAGCGGAGAAGATGGCTACACCTTC
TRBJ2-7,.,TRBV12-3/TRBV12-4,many,CASSPTGTGSYEQYF,TGTGCCAGCAGTCCCACAGGGACGGGCTCCTACGAGCAGTACTTC
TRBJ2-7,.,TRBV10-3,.,CAIRPLSGHWAYEQYF,TGTGCCATCAGACCCCTTTCGGGACACTGGGCCTACGAGCAGTACTTC
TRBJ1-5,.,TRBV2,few,CASNFEEYSNQPQHF,TGTGCCAGCAATTTCGAGGAGTATAGCAATCAGCCCCAGCATTTT
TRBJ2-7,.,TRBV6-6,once,CASSSQDSVPYEQYF,TGTGCCAGCAGTTCCCAGGACAGTGTCCCCTACGAGCAGTACTTC
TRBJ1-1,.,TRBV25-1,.,CASSTARNTEAFF,TGTGCCAGCAGTACGGCCAGGAACACTGAAGCTTTCTTT
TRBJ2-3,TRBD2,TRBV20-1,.,CSASKREQPDTQYF,TGCAGTGCGTCGAAGCGGGAGCAACCAGATACGCAGTATTTT
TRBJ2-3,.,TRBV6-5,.,CASSPGTSTQYF,TGTGCCAGCAGTCCCGGGACTTCCACGCAGTATTTT
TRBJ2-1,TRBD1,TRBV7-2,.,CASSLRGQKYNEQFF,TGTGCCAGCAGCTTGAGGGGACAGAAATACAATGAGCAGTTCTTC
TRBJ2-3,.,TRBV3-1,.,CASRRGTGASTDTQYF,TGTGCCAGCAGACGCGGGACTGGCGCTAGCACAGATACGCAGTATTTT
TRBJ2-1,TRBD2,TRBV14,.,CASSLIAGFYNEQFF,TGTGCCAGCAGCTTAATAGCGGGATTTTACAATGAGCAGTTCTTC
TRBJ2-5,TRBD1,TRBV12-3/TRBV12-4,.,CASSSSGQVREQYF,TGTGCCAGCAGCTCCTCCGGACAGGTCAGGGAGCAGTACTTC
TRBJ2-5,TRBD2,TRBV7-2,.,CASSFHAGGLETQYF,TGTGCCAGCAGCTTCCATGCGGGGGGCTTAGAGACCCAGTACTTC
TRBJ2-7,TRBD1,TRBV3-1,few,CASSQGYRGYEQYF,TGTGCCAGCAGCCAAGGGTACAGGGGTTACGAGCAGTACTTC
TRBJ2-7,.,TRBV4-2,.,CASSQDPRYEQYF,TGTGCCAGCAGCCAAGATCCCCGCTACGAGCAGTACTTC
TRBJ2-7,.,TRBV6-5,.,CASSYEHGADEQYF,TGTGCCAGCAGTTACGAGCACGGTGCCGACGAGCAGTACTTC
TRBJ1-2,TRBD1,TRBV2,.,CASQGGRFYGYTF,TGTGCCTCCCAAGGGGGCAGATTCTATGGCTACACCTTC
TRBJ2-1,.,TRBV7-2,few,CATKRAAQYNEQFF,TGTGCCACTAAACGGGCAGCTCAATACAATGAGCAGTTCTTC
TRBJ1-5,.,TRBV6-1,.,CASSDGHPYSNQPQHF,TGTGCCAGCAGTGACGGACACCCATATAGCAATCAGCCCCAGCATTTT
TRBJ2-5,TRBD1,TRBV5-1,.,CASTYRDRANNEQYF,TGCGCCAGCACTTACCGGGACAGGGCGAACAATGAGCAGTACTTC
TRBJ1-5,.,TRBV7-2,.,CASSFGATNQPQHF,TGTGCCAGCAGCTTCGGGGCAACCAATCAGCCCCAGCATTTT
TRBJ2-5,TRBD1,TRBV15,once,CATSRTDRGLPNEQYF,TGTGCCACCAGCAGGACCGACAGGGGGCTCCCCAATGAGCAGTACTTC
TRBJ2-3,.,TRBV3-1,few,CASSLGTISTDTQYF,TGTGCCAGCAGCCTTGGGACAATTAGCACAGATACGCAGTATTTT